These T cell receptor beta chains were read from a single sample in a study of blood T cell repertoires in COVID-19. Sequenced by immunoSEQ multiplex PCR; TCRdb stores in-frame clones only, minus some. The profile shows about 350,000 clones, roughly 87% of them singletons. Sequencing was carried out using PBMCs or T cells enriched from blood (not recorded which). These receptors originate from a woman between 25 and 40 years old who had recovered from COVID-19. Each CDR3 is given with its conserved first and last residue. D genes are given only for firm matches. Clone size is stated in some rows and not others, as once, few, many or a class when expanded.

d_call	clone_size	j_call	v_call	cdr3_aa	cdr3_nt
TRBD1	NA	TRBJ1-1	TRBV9	CASSALDAGGAFF	TGTGCCAGCAGCGCCCTAGATGCAGGGGGGGCTTTCTTT
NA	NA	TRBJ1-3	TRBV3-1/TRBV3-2	CASSREVAGAGGNTIYF	TGTGCCAGCAGCCGAGAAGTAGCAGGGGCAGGTGGAAACACCATATATTTT
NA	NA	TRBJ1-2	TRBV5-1	CASSSDSLTNYGYTF	TGCGCCAGCAGCTCGGACAGTCTGACTAACTATGGCTACACCTTC
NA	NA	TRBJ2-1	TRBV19	CASSTPGNEQFF	TGTGCCAGTTCGACACCCGGCAATGAGCAGTTCTTC
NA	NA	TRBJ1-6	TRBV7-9	CASSQVQGGNSPLHF	TGTGCCAGCAGCCAAGTACAGGGTGGAAATTCACCCCTCCACTTT
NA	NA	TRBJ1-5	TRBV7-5	CARSRTPGSQPQHF	TGTGCCAGAAGCCGAACCCCAGGGTCTCAGCCCCAGCATTTT
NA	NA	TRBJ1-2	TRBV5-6	CASSQFLGGYTF	TGTGCCAGCAGCCAGTTTCTGGGCGGCTACACCTTC
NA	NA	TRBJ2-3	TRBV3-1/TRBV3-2	CASSLRQGSTDTQYF	TGTGCCAGCAGCCTCCGCCAGGGATCCACAGATACGCAGTATTTT
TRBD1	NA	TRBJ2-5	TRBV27	CASSWDRGQETQYF	TGTGCCAGCAGTTGGGACAGGGGCCAGGAGACCCAGTACTTC
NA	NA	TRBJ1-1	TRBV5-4	CASHLPGVGEAFF	TGTGCCAGCCATCTCCCGGGTGTGGGTGAAGCTTTCTTT
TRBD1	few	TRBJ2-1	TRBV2	CASSKGQSSYNEQFF	TGTGCCAGCAGTAAGGGACAGAGCTCCTACAATGAGCAGTTCTTC
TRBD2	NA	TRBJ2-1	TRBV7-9	CASSLYGLADYNEQFF	TGTGCCAGCAGCTTATACGGACTAGCGGACTACAATGAGCAGTTCTTC
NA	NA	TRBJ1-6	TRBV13	CASSADSSYNSPLHF	TGTGCCAGCAGCGCAGACAGCTCCTATAATTCACCCCTCCACTTT
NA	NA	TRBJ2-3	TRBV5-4	CASSSPPGDTQYF	TGTGCCAGCAGCTCCCCGCCGGGGGATACGCAGTATTTT
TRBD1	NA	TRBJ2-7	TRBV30	CAWSGMPSRDREGVPGTYYEQYF	TGTGCCTGGAGTGGGATGCCGTCCCGGGACAGGGAGGGGGTCCCCGGGACCTACTACGAGCAGTACTTC
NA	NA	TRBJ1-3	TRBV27	CASSLGASGNTIYF	TGTGCCAGCAGTTTGGGGGCCTCTGGAAACACCATATATTTT